Following are 15 T cell receptor beta chains from one sample sequenced in a study of glioma-infiltrating T cells. The iRepertoire nested amplicon-rescue multiplex PCR amplified TCR alpha and beta CDR3s from RNA. TCRdb re-analysed the multiplex PCR reads in MiXCR, keeping a single row per CDR3 protein. The table has about 140,000 distinct CDR3 sequences, roughly two fifths seen once. The sequenced sample consisted of glioma tissue, nonneoplastic brain tissue, or PBMCs (not recorded which). The source of these receptors is a human donor with low-grade glioma or glioblastoma, undergoing nonglioma brain surgery, or in good health (not recorded which).

The CDR3 reads CAISFGQGHGYTF. CDR3 nucleotide sequence: TGTGCCATCAGCTTTGGACAGGGTCATGGCTACACCTTC. This chain connects TRBV10-3 to TRBJ1-2, with 8 positions matching TRBD1. The CDR3 consists of 13 residues. Per germline, CDR1 ENHRY and CDR2 SYGVKD. The junction had 6 bases not matched to a gene; V was cut back by 6 bases and J by 6 bases.

The rearrangement joins TRBV5-5 to TRBJ2-1; D unclear. CDR1 is SGHKS, CDR2 YYEKEE, per germline (reference sequence). The CDR3 runs to 15 residues. V was shortened by 2 bases and J by 4 bases, with 13 bases between the two germline ends. The CDR3 nucleotides read TGTGCCAGCAGCTTCGGGTGGGTGGGTTACAATGAGCAGTTCTTC. Translation gives CASSFGWVGYNEQFF.

This chain joins TRBV20-1 and TRBJ2-7, with 9 bases identical to TRBD2. CDR1 is DFQATT and CDR2 is SNEGSKA in the germline V gene (reference sequence). The CDR3 consists of 16 residues. The V segment lost 5 bases and the J segment 6 bases; nucleotides outside the gene matches: 17. The CDR3 loop reads CSALGVVAGALGEQYF. Here the CDR3 DNA reads TGCAGTGCTCTGGGTGTGGTAGCGGGAGCCCTGGGCGAGCAGTACTTC.

This clonotype was counted a few times. The rearrangement links TRBV2 to TRBJ1-2; D is unclear. Trimming pared 5 bases from V and 3 bases from J, leaving 4 bases between. The CDR3 extends over 11 amino acids. CDR1 and CDR2 (germline): SNHLY, FYNNEI. This chain's CDR3 is CASSQDYGYTF. For the CDR3, the DNA is TGTGCCAGCAGTCAGGACTATGGCTACACCTTC.

The table lists this clonotype with many counts. V is TRBV27 and J is TRBJ1-5, with D uncertain. Germline CDR1 MNHEY, CDR2 SMNVEV (reference sequence). This CDR3 region has 13 residues. Trimming took 5 bases from V and 5 from J, leaving 10 bases between them. The CDR3 DNA is TGTGCCAGCAGTGCCTACAGAGATCAGCCCCAGCATTTT. This sequence encodes CASSAYRDQPQHF.

This clonotype has more than one count but fewer than ten. V is TRBV2 and J is TRBJ2-1; 12 nucleotides match TRBD2. CDR1 and CDR2 from the germline V gene are SNHLY and FYNNEI. The V and J ends lost 7 bases and 8 bases, in that order; junction bases with no gene match: 12. There are 16 residues in the CDR3. The CDR3 is CASITPSGGASHEQFF. DNA of the CDR3: TGTGCCAGCATCACTCCTAGCGGGGGGGCTTCCCATGAGCAGTTCTTC.

The V and J genes are TRBV7-9 and TRBJ1-2; a weak D match, TRBD1 (6 bases). With 4 bases removed from V and 4 bases from J, the gap between germline ends came to 16 bases. Germline CDR1 SEHNR, CDR2 FQNEAQ (reference sequence). The CDR3 is 15 amino acids. Written as DNA, the CDR3 is TGTGCCAGCAGCTCCGGGGGGGGGCGAGGCTATGGCTACACCTTC. It translates to CASSSGGGRGYGYTF.

The V call is TRBV4-1, the J call TRBJ2-5; maybe TRBD1 (6 bases). The V gene lost 0 bases and the J gene lost 5 bases, with 13 bases spanning the gap. The length of the CDR3 is 15 residues. Germline V lookup: CDR1 MGHRA, CDR2 YSYEKL. DNA for the CDR3: TGCGCCAGCAGCCAAGACTGGGGGCCCCTGGAGACCCAGTACTTC. It specifies CASSQDWGPLETQYF.

As to this clonotype: The germline gene is not matched at one end of the junction; a read error may be the cause. The chain employs TRBV6-1 and TRBJ1-1; a weak D match, TRBD1 (6 bases). This CDR3 region has 15 residues. CDR1 is MNHNS and CDR2 is SASEGT in the germline V gene. The CDR3 DNA reads as TGTGCCAGCAGTTTTCCGGGCGGGGGGCGAACTGAAGCTTTATTT. The encoded protein is CASSFPGGGRTEALF.

V and J are TRBV2 and TRBJ1-2; 9 positions match TRBD1. The CDR3 contains 14 residues. Germline V gene sequence: CDR1 SNHLY, CDR2 FYNNEI. The V and J ends lost 9 bases and 2 bases, in that order; junction bases with no gene match: 7. The CDR3 loop is CASPRQGENYGYTF. DNA of the CDR3: TGTGCCAGTCCGAGACAGGGGGAAAACTATGGCTACACCTTC.

This chain joins TRBV6-1 and TRBJ2-3; D is perhaps TRBD2 (6 bases). From germline, CDR1 is MNHNS and CDR2 SASEGT. Trimming removed 6 bases at V and 0 bases at J, with 10 bases between. The CDR3 length is 14 residues. The CDR3: CASRQGLSTDTQYF. CDR3 DNA: TGTGCCAGCAGGCAGGGACTTAGCACAGATACGCAGTATTTT.

The sample holds a few counts of this clonotype. The V call is TRBV27, the J call TRBJ2-5; tentative D call: TRBD2 (6 bases). The V end lost 4 bases, the J end lost 7 bases, and 16 bases lay between the germline ends. Germline CDR1 reads MNHEY; CDR2 reads SMNVEV (reference sequence). The CDR3 contains 14 residues. This CDR3 is CASSYVGGDGTQYF. For the CDR3, the DNA is TGTGCCAGCAGTTATGTCGGGGGAGATGGGACCCAGTACTTC.

The gene calls are TRBV2 and TRBJ2-7, with D perhaps TRBD2 (5 bases). The V end was cut by 0 bases, the J end by 7 bases, with 13 bases between. The CDR3 contains 14 residues. Germline assignment: CDR1 SNHLY and CDR2 FYNNEI. CDR3 sequence (DNA): TGTGCCAGCAGTGAAGCGCGGGCACTGCTGGAGCAGTACTTC. Residues: CASSEARALLEQYF.

In this sample, this clonotype turned up a few times. This chain connects TRBV28 to TRBJ2-3; D is uncertain. Germline lookup yields CDR1 MDHEN and CDR2 SYDVKM. This CDR3 is built from 14 residues. Trimming took 5 bases from V and 4 from J, leaving 13 bases between them. DNA for the CDR3: TGTGCCAGCAGTCCCCCGGGTAGTTCAGATACGCAGTATTTT. This codes for CASSPPGSSDTQYF.

Comments on this clonotype: An end of the junction does not agree with germline; a read error may underlie this. This chain joins TRBV4-2 and TRBJ2-1; tentative D call: TRBD2 (6 bases). This CDR3 comprises 14 residues. Germline V gene lookup returns CDR1 LGHNA and CDR2 YNFKEQ. CDR3 in amino acids: CASSSLTSFNVQFF. The CDR3 DNA reads as TGTGCCAGCAGCTCCCTCACTAGCTTCAATGTGCAGTTCTTC.